The clone carrying this TCR beta chain was counted at least ten times. Antigen specificity is unknown. The data were obtained in a study of read filtering for tumor transcriptome and immune sequencing. Study overall: Fewer than 10 patients were R-ISS I, approximately 15 were R-ISS II, about seven were R-ISS III.

From about 0.4 ug of RNA, a library with molecular barcoded alpha/delta and beta/gamma adaptors was made. TCRdb reanalysed the reads using MiXCR and keeps one entry per CDR3 protein. The data contain more than 100,000 distinct CDR3 sequences, over 10% of them singletons. Whole-study findings and limits: Compared with RNA-seq, IR-seq gave much higher clonotype depth and reliability. IR-seq and RNA-seq agreed better without single-read clonotypes.

With 6 bases removed from V and 7 bases from J, the gap between germline ends came to 22 bases. CDR1 is MDHEN and CDR2 is SYDVKM in the germline V gene. The CDR3 is made up of 16 amino acids. This sequence originates from a donor over 35 with multiple myeloma. The chain has TRBV28 and TRBJ2-1, with D hard to call. Sequenced sample: a population of CD138-negative cells sorted from bone marrow. The CDR3 loop is CASSSVPPVSWNEQFF. The CDR3 DNA reads as TGTGCCAGCAGCTCAGTACCCCCGGTTAGTTGGAATGAGCAGTTCTTC.